This T cell receptor beta chain was sequenced in a study of OX40 agonist ivuxolimab in advanced cancers. Whole-study results and caveats: The study observed clonal expansion of CD4+ and CD8+ blood T cells by week 6 at 0.1 to 3.0 mg/kg.

Sequencing was performed with immunoSEQ multiplex PCR; in TCRdb, only in-frame clones are kept and a portion is missing. This table holds fewer than 130,000 clones, around nine tenths found once. Germline V gene data show CDR1 as LNHNV and CDR2 as YYDKDF (reference sequence). This CDR3 spans 15 amino acids. V lost 1 base and J 9 bases, leaving 13 bases between the germline ends. Details on this clone: No antigen is known for it.

The sequence was collected from an adult with an advanced solid tumor such as melanoma, head and neck, liver or kidney cancer. V usage is TRBV15 and J usage is TRBJ1-6; a possible D gene is TRBD1 (5 bases). The sample in question was CD4+ or CD8+ T cells sorted from blood, obtained in a trial of the OX40 agonist ivuxolimab. CDR3 DNA: TGTGCCACCAGCAGAGGTCAGGGTTTGTCTTCACCCCTCCACTTT. As protein: CATSRGQGLSSPLHF.